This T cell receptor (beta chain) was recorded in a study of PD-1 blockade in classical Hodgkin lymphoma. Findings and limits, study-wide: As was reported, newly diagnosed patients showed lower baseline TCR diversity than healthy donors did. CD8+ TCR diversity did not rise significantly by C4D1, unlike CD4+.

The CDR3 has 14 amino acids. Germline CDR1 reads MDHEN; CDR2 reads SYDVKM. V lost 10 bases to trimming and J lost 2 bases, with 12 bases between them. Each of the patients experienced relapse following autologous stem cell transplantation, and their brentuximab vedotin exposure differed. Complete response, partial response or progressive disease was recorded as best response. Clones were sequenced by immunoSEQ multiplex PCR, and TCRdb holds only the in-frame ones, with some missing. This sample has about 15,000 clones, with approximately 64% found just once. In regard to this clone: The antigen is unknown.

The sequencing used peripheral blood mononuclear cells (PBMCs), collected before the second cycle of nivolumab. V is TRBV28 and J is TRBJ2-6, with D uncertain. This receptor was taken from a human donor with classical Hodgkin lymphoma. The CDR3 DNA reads TGTGCCACCAGCTGGGGTCCTGGGGCCAACGTCCTGACTTTC. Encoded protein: CATSWGPGANVLTF.